The 28 T cell receptor beta chains reported below all come from one sample, sequenced in a study of T cell repertoires in cytomegalovirus infection. TCRdb ran MiXCR on the reads and lists one entry per CDR3 protein. The sample lists about 160,000 distinct CDR3 sequences, about 20% occurring once. No cognate antigen is known for these TCRs. The sample consisted of CD8+ T cells from cultured PBMCs, taken from culture after CMV antigen stimulation. The source is a human donor in good health (CMV status not recorded). Some clones in this sample may be carry-over from other donors' samples.

Comments on this clonotype: This may come from a read error, since a much larger clone is one base off. This chain links TRBV12-3 or TRBV12-4 with TRBJ1-1; D not certain. The CDR3 contains 12 residues. In nucleotides, the CDR3 is TGTGCCAGCAGTTCAATGAACACTGAAACTTTCTTT. Translating gives CASSSMNTETFF.

The CDR3, as DNA: TGTGCCAGCAGTTACTTTATTACTAGCGGGGGGGCCCCCACAGATACGCAGTATTTT. It specifies CASSYFITSGGAPTDTQYF. The V and J genes are TRBV6-5 and TRBJ2-3; 13 nucleotides match TRBD2. This CDR3 comprises 19 residues. V gave up 1 base and J gave up 2 bases; unmatched junction bases: 9. Germline assignment: CDR1 MNHEY and CDR2 SVGAGI.

The chain joins TRBV27 to TRBJ1-1; 7 bases are a match to TRBD1. This CDR3 has 13 residues. The J segment lost 5 bases and the V segment lost 3 bases, leaving 3 bases of the junction unmatched. The germline CDR1 and CDR2 sequences are MNHEY and SMNVEV (reference sequence). The CDR3 nucleotides read TGTGCCAGCAGTTTGACAGGGCATACTGAAGCTTTCTTT. It translates to CASSLTGHTEAFF.

The rearrangement links TRBV7-2 to TRBJ1-5; a possible D gene is TRBD1 (6 bases). The germline V gene has CDR1 SGHTA and CDR2 FQGNSA. The germline V and J ends were trimmed by 3 bases and 5 bases, with 14 bases remaining between them. The CDR3 is made up of 15 amino acids. The CDR3 region is CASSLWAGADQPQHF. The CDR3 bases are TGTGCCAGCAGCTTGTGGGCGGGGGCGGATCAGCCCCAGCATTTT.

This clonotype is medium-sized. V gene TRBV7-9 combines with J gene TRBJ2-7; tentative D call: TRBD1 (5 bases). Trimming removed 4 bases at V and 1 base at J, with 14 bases between. CDR3 size: 15 residues. Per germline, CDR1 SEHNR and CDR2 FQNEAQ (reference sequence). The CDR3 loop reads CASSSSIQVSYEQYF. CDR3 DNA sequence: TGTGCCAGCAGCTCGAGCATACAGGTTTCCTACGAGCAGTACTTC.

This clonotype was recorded a few times. Here the CDR3 DNA reads TGTGCCAGCAGATGGAGCTCCTATAATTCACCCCTCCACTTT. It codes for CASRWSSYNSPLHF. The chain recombines TRBV27 with TRBJ1-6, with D hard to call. Germline V gene sequence: CDR1 MNHEY, CDR2 SMNVEV (reference sequence). Trimming took 6 bases from V and 0 from J, leaving 6 bases between them. This CDR3 spans 14 amino acids.

The V and J genes are TRBV7-6 and TRBJ2-7, with 10 bases identical to TRBD2. Trimming cost V 4 bases and J 7 bases; bases outside gene matches: 4. CDR1 is SGHVS and CDR2 is FNYEAQ in the germline V gene. This CDR3 is built from 13 residues. The CDR3 DNA reads as TGTGCCAGCAGCTCGCTAGCGGGGGTTGAGCAGTACTTC. Translated, it gives CASSSLAGVEQYF. Based on the CDR3 plus reference TRBV7-6 and TRBJ2-7, the full variable domain is GAGVSQSPRYKVTKRGQDVALRCDPISGHVSLYWYRQALGQGPEFLTYFNYEAQQDKSGLPNDRFSAERPEGSISTLTIQRTEQRDSAMYRCASSSLAGVEQYFGPGTRLTVT.

CDR3 DNA: TGTGCCAGCAGTTTCAGGGGATCCACTGAAGCTTTCTTT. Translating it yields CASSFRGSTEAFF. J is TRBJ1-1 and V is TRBV12-3 or TRBV12-4; TRBD1 might be the D (6 bases). V was shortened by 3 bases and J by 4 bases, with 9 bases between the two germline ends. The length of the CDR3 is 13 residues.

This clonotype has a count of ten or more. The V gene is TRBV7-2, the J gene TRBJ1-5, with D maybe TRBD1 (5 bases). The germline V gene has CDR1 SGHTA and CDR2 FQGNSA. V dropped 1 base and J dropped 3 bases, with 10 bases sitting between them. The CDR3 is 15 residues long. The CDR3 DNA is TGTGCCAGCAGCTTAGATGGGGCACCCAATCAGCCCCAGCATTTT. Its translation is CASSLDGAPNQPQHF.

The rearrangement joins TRBV10-3 to TRBJ1-4; D is unclear. Trimming shortened V by 10 bases and J by 0 bases, and 12 bases separated the two germline ends. The CDR3 has 14 amino acids. Germline-derived CDR1 and CDR2 are ENHRY and SYGVKD. The CDR3 loop is CATQDGATNEKLFF. DNA for the CDR3: TGTGCCACTCAGGACGGGGCAACTAATGAAAAACTGTTTTTT.

This clonotype has a handful of counts. The chain recombines TRBV7-9 with TRBJ2-7; TRBD1 matches 10 bases. The germline V gene encodes CDR1 SEHNR and CDR2 FQNEAQ (reference sequence). V was clipped by 4 bases and J by 3 bases; unmatched bases: 6. CDR3 size: 15 residues. In nucleotides, the CDR3 is TGTGCCAGCAGCTCGACGGGACAGGGGATCTACGAGCAGTACTTC. It specifies CASSSTGQGIYEQYF.

The V and J genes are TRBV7-2 and TRBJ2-7; D may be TRBD1 or TRBD2 (5 bases each). The germline V gene encodes CDR1 SGHTA and CDR2 FQGNSA. The CDR3 totals 15 residues. The ends were cut back, 5 bases at V and 0 bases at J, with 14 bases in the middle. The CDR3 sequence is CASSPHGAGSYEQYF. DNA for the CDR3: TGTGCCAGCAGCCCGCACGGGGCCGGCTCCTACGAGCAGTACTTC.

The V and J genes are TRBV7-2 and TRBJ2-7; weak D call: TRBD2 (5 bases). V lost 4 bases and J 3 bases, leaving 19 bases between the germline ends. This CDR3 has 16 amino acids. Germline loops: CDR1 SGHTA, CDR2 FQGNSA. This chain's CDR3 is CASSSGVGSGLYEQYF. In nucleotides, the CDR3 is TGTGCCAGCAGCTCCGGGGTGGGATCCGGACTCTACGAGCAGTACTTC.

The chain joins TRBV6-5 to TRBJ1-1; D call uncertain. V was clipped by 2 bases and J by 3 bases, with 7 bases between them. This CDR3 comprises 13 residues. Looked up from germline, CDR1 is MNHEY and CDR2 is SVGAGI. For the CDR3, the DNA is TGTGCCAGCAGTTACCAGGACGACACTGAAGCTTTCTTT. It encodes CASSYQDDTEAFF.

V gene TRBV6-8 combines with J gene TRBJ2-7, with a weak D call TRBD2 (6 bases). CDR1 MNHGY and CDR2 SAAAGT come from the germline V gene. Trimming pared 6 bases from V and 5 bases from J, leaving 11 bases between. CDR3 length equals 12 residues. The DNA for the CDR3 is TGTGCCAGCAGCCCAGGGACTGACGAGCAGTACTTC. Protein: CASSPGTDEQYF.

A few counts support this clonotype. V usage is TRBV12-3 or TRBV12-4 and J usage is TRBJ1-2; TRBD1 agrees at 7 bases. CDR3 length equals 15 residues. Trimming took 8 bases from V and 3 from J; bases not matched to a gene: 12. CDR3 coding DNA: TGTGCCAGCCAAACAAAGACAGGGATCGACTATGGCTACACCTTC. It yields the protein CASQTKTGIDYGYTF.

J is TRBJ2-7 and V is TRBV7-2; D is unclear. Germline CDR1 and CDR2: SGHTA and FQGNSA. The CDR3 consists of 15 residues. V shed 1 base and J shed 1 base, with 11 bases lying between them. In DNA, the CDR3 is TGTGCCAGCAGCTTAGAAGGCAGTTCTTCCTACGAGCAGTACTTC. Protein sequence: CASSLEGSSSYEQYF.

This clonotype was counted a few times. V gene TRBV10-3 combines with J gene TRBJ1-1; D is perhaps TRBD1 (5 bases). Trimming stripped 0 bases from V and 2 bases from J, with 7 bases between. This CDR3 comprises 14 residues. Looked up from germline, CDR1 is ENHRY and CDR2 is SYGVKD. CDR3 loop: CAISESGQNTEAFF. Written as DNA, the CDR3 is TGTGCCATCAGTGAGTCGGGGCAAAACACTGAAGCTTTCTTT.

This clonotype was observed a few times. The chain joins TRBV12-3 or TRBV12-4 to TRBJ1-4; the match to TRBD1 covers 9 bases. V dropped 3 bases and J dropped 0; count of bases not matched to a gene: 5. This CDR3 has 17 residues. For the CDR3, the DNA is TGTGCCAGCAGTTTGAACAGGGGGCGTGCAACTAATGAAAAACTGTTTTTT. This gives the protein CASSLNRGRATNEKLFF.

This chain joins TRBV7-2 and TRBJ2-7; 12 nucleotides match TRBD2. The CDR3 sequence is 15 residues long. Germline CDR1 SGHTA, CDR2 FQGNSA. V was pared by 5 bases and J by 5 bases, with 7 bases of the junction left unmatched. Here the CDR3 DNA reads TGTGCCAGCAGCCCTCTAGCGGGGGGGCGGCACGAGCAGTACTTC. It yields the protein CASSPLAGGRHEQYF. Together with reference TRBV7-2 and TRBJ2-7, the CDR3 gives the full variable domain: GAGVSQSPSNKVTEKGKDVELRCDPISGHTALYWYRQSLGQGLEFLIYFQGNSAPDKSGLPSDRFSAERTGGSVSTLTIQRTQQEDSAVYLCASSPLAGGRHEQYFGPGTRLTVT.

The V gene is TRBV7-2, the J gene TRBJ1-5; no reliable D call. The CDR3 length is 14 residues. Between the trimmed V and J ends, which lost 4 bases and 0 bases, there was a span of 7 bases. CDR1 and CDR2 from the germline V gene are SGHTA and FQGNSA. The CDR3: CASSSSFSNQPQHF. The DNA for the CDR3 is TGTGCCAGCAGCTCCAGCTTTAGCAATCAGCCCCAGCATTTT.

This chain connects TRBV6-2 or TRBV6-3 to TRBJ2-7; 7 bases fit TRBD2. Trimming cost V 6 bases and J 4 bases; bases outside gene matches: 15. The CDR3 is 16 amino acids. CDR1 is MNHEY and CDR2 is SVGEGT in the germline V gene. The CDR3, as DNA: TGTGCCAGCAGCGAGGGAATGACGGGAGGCTCGTACGAGCAGTACTTC. This sequence encodes CASSEGMTGGSYEQYF.

This clonotype was seen only a few times. This CDR3 is CASSPPAGSYNEQFF. CDR3 nucleotides: TGTGCCAGCAGCCCCCCAGCGGGGTCCTACAATGAGCAGTTCTTC. The V call is TRBV9, the J call TRBJ2-1, with 7 bases lining up with TRBD2. The trim removed 4 bases at V and 1 base at J, leaving 5 bases unmatched. Germline CDR1 is SGDLS and CDR2 is YYNGEE. CDR3 length: 15 residues.

The chain couples TRBV20-1 to TRBJ2-3, with 8 bases lining up with TRBD1. V lost 1 base, J lost 2 bases, and 5 bases stayed unmatched. CDR3 length equals 15 residues. Per germline, CDR1 DFQATT and CDR2 SNEGSKA (reference sequence). The CDR3 sequence: CSARVDRGFTDTQYF. The CDR3 DNA reads TGCAGTGCTAGAGTTGACAGGGGCTTCACAGATACGCAGTATTTT.

This clonotype was seen many times. The CDR3 coding sequence is TGTGCCAGCAGCTTAGGTCTGGAAACTAATGAAAAACTGTTTTTT. Its protein is CASSLGLETNEKLFF. The rearrangement uses TRBV7-2 and TRBJ1-4; D is unclear. Between the trimmed V and J ends, which lost 1 base and 1 base, there was a span of 7 bases. Germline V gene lookup returns CDR1 SGHTA and CDR2 FQGNSA. This CDR3 contains 15 residues. The variable domain in full, completed from reference TRBV7-2 and TRBJ1-4, reads GAGVSQSPSNKVTEKGKDVELRCDPISGHTALYWYRQSLGQGLEFLIYFQGNSAPDKSGLPSDRFSAERTGGSVSTLTIQRTQQEDSAVYLCASSLGLETNEKLFFGSGTQLSVL.

This clonotype is judged medium-sized. One end of the junction is discordant with germline, which a read error may explain. This chain links TRBV4-1 with TRBJ2-5, with 7 nucleotides matching TRBD2. The CDR3 is 13 amino acids. CDR1 and CDR2 (germline): MGHRA, YSYEKL. CDR3 in amino acids: CASSLPGGEAQYF. The CDR3 nucleotides read TGCGCCAGCAGCCTCCCGGGGGGAGAGGCCCAGTACTTC.

The chain links TRBV4-1 to TRBJ1-1, with TRBD1 matching over 8 bases. V shed 0 bases, J shed 5 bases, and the junction held 5 bases outside the gene matches. This CDR3 is 15 amino acids long. Germline CDR1 MGHRA, CDR2 YSYEKL. The CDR3, as DNA: TGCGCCAGCAGCCAAGAATCAGGGGGCAGGACTGAAGCTTTCTTT. As protein: CASSQESGGRTEAFF.

This clonotype appeared many times. The V gene is TRBV5-6, the J gene TRBJ2-7, with 10 bases aligning to TRBD1. CDR1 SGHDT and CDR2 YYEEEE come from the germline V gene. This CDR3 region has 16 residues. V shed 0 bases and J 2 bases; nucleotides not matched to a gene: 5. The CDR3 region has the DNA TGTGCCAGCAGCTTGGCCGGGACAGGGGACGCCTACGAGCAGTACTTC. This codes for CASSLAGTGDAYEQYF.